The 14 T cell receptor beta chains presented below share a single source sample, sequenced in a study of blood T cell repertoires in COVID-19. Generated by immunoSEQ multiplex PCR, the TCRdb table keeps only in-frame clones and is missing some. The sample carries hundreds of thousands of clones, about 90% recorded once. Sequenced: peripheral blood. Receptors originate from a man younger than 35 with active or convalescent COVID-19.

The genes are TRBV3-1 (or the pseudogene TRBV3-2) and TRBJ1-2; the D gene is possibly TRBD1 (6 bases). Germline assignment: CDR1 LGHDT and CDR2 YNNKEL (reference sequence). Trimming cost V 3 bases and J 8 bases, with 13 bases left between them. CDR3 length: 13 amino acids. CDR3: CASSHGGGGGYTF. For the CDR3, the DNA is TGTGCCAGCAGCCATGGTGGGGGCGGAGGCTACACCTTC.

Turning to this clone: This specimen includes other DNA sequences encoding the same CDR3. This chain joins TRBV28 and TRBJ1-1; no reliable D call. The CDR3 loop spans 12 amino acids. Germline V gene lookup returns CDR1 MDHEN and CDR2 SYDVKM. V lost 4 bases, J lost 1 base, and 4 bases lay in between. The CDR3, as DNA: TGTGCCAGCAGTTATCGGAACACTGAAGCTTTCTTT. Its translation is CASSYRNTEAFF.

This chain links TRBV5-1 with TRBJ1-1, with TRBD1 identical over 9 bases. The CDR3 contains 16 residues. CDR1 SGHRS and CDR2 YFSETQ come from the germline V gene. The junction had 4 bases not matched to a gene; V was cut back by 0 bases and J by 1 base. The CDR3 here is CASSLGTGVTNTEAFF. CDR3 bases: TGCGCCAGCAGCTTGGGGACAGGGGTCACGAACACTGAAGCTTTCTTT.

The V gene is TRBV28, the J gene TRBJ2-7; 8 bases fit TRBD2. With V trimmed by 4 bases and J by 0 bases, 5 bases remained unmatched. Germline lookup yields CDR1 MDHEN and CDR2 SYDVKM. The CDR3 loop spans 15 amino acids. CDR3 sequence (DNA): TGTGCCAGCAGTTCCTCCGGGACTAGCTCCTACGAGCAGTACTTC. It specifies CASSSSGTSSYEQYF.

This clone was counted once. The rearrangement joins TRBV20-1 to TRBJ2-1; D gene ambiguous. CDR3 length: 10 amino acids. The germline V and J ends were trimmed by 5 bases and 3 bases, with 2 bases remaining between them. The V gene's germline CDR1 is DFQATT and CDR2 SNEGSKA (reference sequence). CDR3 sequence reads: CSALYNEQFF. The CDR3 nucleotides read TGCAGTGCTCTCTACAATGAGCAGTTCTTC.

The chain recombines TRBV7-9 with TRBJ1-5, with no clear D. The CDR3 sequence is 13 residues long. V lost 3 bases and J lost 0, with 3 bases in between. Germline CDR1 is SEHNR and CDR2 is FQNEAQ (reference sequence). The CDR3 DNA reads TGTGCCAGCAGCTTTAGTAGCAATCAGCCCCAGCATTTT. It is translated as CASSFSSNQPQHF.

The genes are TRBV7-2 and TRBJ1-1, with D unresolved. CDR1 and CDR2 (germline): SGHTA, FQGNSA. The CDR3 covers 14 residues. Trimming shortened V by 0 bases and J by 5 bases, and 10 bases separated the two germline ends. CDR3 in amino acids: CASSLAYRVTEAFF. CDR3 sequence (DNA): TGTGCCAGCAGCTTAGCTTACCGGGTTACTGAAGCTTTCTTT.

V gene TRBV18 combines with J gene TRBJ1-2; D is perhaps TRBD1 (5 bases). Per the germline V gene, CDR1 is KGHSH and CDR2 is LQKENI. The ends were cut back, 3 bases at V and 3 bases at J, with 14 bases in the middle. The CDR3 totals 15 residues. CDR3 DNA: TGTGCCAGCTCACCGAGTTCAGGGAAGGACTATGGCTACACCTTC. Protein product: CASSPSSGKDYGYTF. The variable domain in full, with the rest retrieved from reference TRBV18 and TRBJ1-2, is NAGVMQNPRHLVRRRGQEARLRCSPMKGHSHVYWYRQLPEEGLKFMVYLQKENIIDESGMPKERFSAEFPKEGPSILRIQQVVRGDSAAYFCASSPSSGKDYGYTFGSGTRLTVV.

This chain connects TRBV4-3 to TRBJ2-2; D may be TRBD1 (6 bases). CDR1 LGHNA and CDR2 YSLEER come from the germline V gene. This CDR3 is 17 amino acids long. The V end was cut by 1 base, the J end by 0 bases, with 12 bases between. The CDR3 is CASSQGVRTANTGELFF. The CDR3 DNA reads TGCGCCAGCAGCCAAGGGGTTAGGACAGCGAACACCGGGGAGCTGTTTTTT.

The genes are TRBV5-5 and TRBJ2-2; TRBD2 agrees at 10 bases. CDR3 length equals 16 residues. The germline CDR1 and CDR2 sequences are SGHKS and YYEKEE (reference sequence). V lost 2 bases to trimming and J lost 4 bases; unmatched junction nucleotides: 5. Written as DNA, the CDR3 is TGTGCCAGCAGCTTAGCGGGAGGGTTTTTCACCGGGGAGCTGTTTTTT. This encodes CASSLAGGFFTGELFF.

V is TRBV2 and J is TRBJ2-7; D possibly corresponds to TRBD1 (6 bases). Germline CDR1 and CDR2: SNHLY and FYNNEI. This CDR3 spans 14 amino acids. V lost 6 bases, J lost 9 bases, and 21 bases lay in between. For the CDR3, the DNA is TGTGCCAGCAGGCCGGGACAAACCGCTACACGGCAGTACTTC. It is translated as CASRPGQTATRQYF.

CDR3 in amino acids: CASSITSGIIRQYF. CDR3 coding DNA: TGTGCCAGCAGCATAACTAGCGGGATCATACGGCAGTACTTC. This chain connects TRBV14 to TRBJ2-7, with 10 bases identical to TRBD2. Germline CDR1 reads SGHDN; CDR2 reads FVKESK. V lost 5 bases to trimming and J lost 9 bases; unmatched junction nucleotides: 10. CDR3 size: 14 residues.

This clone occurred a few times. The chain uses TRBV18 and TRBJ2-7, with D possibly matching TRBD1 (5 bases). The V gene lost 3 bases and the J gene lost 2 bases, with 8 bases spanning the gap. CDR1 KGHSH and CDR2 LQKENI come from the germline V gene. The CDR3 is 13 residues long. DNA for the CDR3: TGTGCCAGCTCACCTCTACAGGCCTACGAGCAGTACTTC. Its protein product is CASSPLQAYEQYF.

J is TRBJ1-1 and V is TRBV12-3 or TRBV12-4, with D perhaps matching TRBD1 (5 bases). Trimming left V 6 bases short and J 11 bases short, with 19 bases between. The CDR3 spans 13 residues. In DNA, the CDR3 is TGTGCCAGCAGCCCGGGAAAAGGGGCGGGGGCTTTCTTT. As protein: CASSPGKGAGAFF.